This TCR beta chain was documented in a study of post-analysis software for immune sequencing data. This CDR3 is 13 amino acids long. V dropped 1 base and J dropped 5 bases, with 9 bases sitting between them. The germline gives CDR1 SGHTA, CDR2 FQGNSA. Study observations and caveats: Controls' normalized Chao1 diversity significantly exceeded that of multiple sclerosis patients. Patients had higher frequencies than controls of roughly five TRBV segments, including TRBV5-6, TRBV5-1 and TRBV20-1.

Unique molecular identifiers tagged the TCR beta cDNA libraries. Each CDR3 protein gets one entry after TCRdb re-called the PCR reads with MiXCR. The repertoire holds hundreds of thousands of distinct CDR3 sequences, with roughly 27% as singletons. Note on this clonotype: Its specificity is unknown.

The receptor was derived from a girl aged 10 to 17 with multiple sclerosis. Sample: blood. This chain uses TRBV7-2 with TRBJ2-7; D uncertain. CDR3 protein: CASSLVVRDEQYF. DNA of the CDR3: TGTGCCAGCAGCTTAGTGGTCCGCGACGAGCAGTACTTC.